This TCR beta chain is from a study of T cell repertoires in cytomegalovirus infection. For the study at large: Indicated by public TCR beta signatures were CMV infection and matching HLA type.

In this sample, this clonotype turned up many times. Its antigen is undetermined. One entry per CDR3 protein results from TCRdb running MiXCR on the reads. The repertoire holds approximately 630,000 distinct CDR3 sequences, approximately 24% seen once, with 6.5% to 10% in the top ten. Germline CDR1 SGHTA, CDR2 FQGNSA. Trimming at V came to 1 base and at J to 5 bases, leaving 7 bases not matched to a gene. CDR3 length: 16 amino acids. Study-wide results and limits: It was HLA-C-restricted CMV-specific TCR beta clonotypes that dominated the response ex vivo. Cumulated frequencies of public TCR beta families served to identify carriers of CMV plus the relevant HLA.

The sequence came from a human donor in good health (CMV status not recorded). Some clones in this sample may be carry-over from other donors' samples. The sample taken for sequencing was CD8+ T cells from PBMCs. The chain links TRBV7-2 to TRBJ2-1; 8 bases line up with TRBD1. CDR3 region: CASSLGGGQGDNEQFF. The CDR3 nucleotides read TGTGCCAGCAGCTTAGGGGGAGGACAGGGCGACAATGAGCAGTTCTTC.